The rows below give T cell receptor beta chains drawn from one sample of a study of blood T cells in healthy people across ages. Each CDR3 protein is one row after TCRdb ran MiXCR on the 5' RACE reads. The table lists some 800,000 distinct CDR3 sequences, roughly 25% of them singletons, with under 4.5% in the top ten. These same records also appear under a second study, on T cells of mothers and their children.

The sequenced sample consisted of blood. Every receptor here comes from a boy aged 5-17 years in good health. The CDR3 runs from the conserved cysteine through the conserved F or W. A D gene is named only where the DNA matches it firmly. Rows give clone size only sometimes, using once, few, many, or a class for an expanded clone.

CDR3nt	CDR3aa	d_gene	abundance	v_gene	j_gene
TGTGCCACCCATGCGGGACGGAGAAACATTCAGTACTTC	CATHAGRRNIQYF	NA	NA	TRBV24-1	TRBJ2-4
TGCAGCGTTGCACTAGCGGGAAGCTTAGAGACCCAGTACTTC	CSVALAGSLETQYF	TRBD2	few	TRBV29-1	TRBJ2-5
TGTGCCAGCAACCCAGGGGGAGGGACCCAGTACTTC	CASNPGGGTQYF	NA	few	TRBV25-1	TRBJ2-5
TGTGCCAGCAGTTACCAACTCCGGGACATGAACACTGAAGCTTTCTTT	CASSYQLRDMNTEAFF	NA	few	TRBV6-2/TRBV6-3	TRBJ1-1
TGCAATGCCCACCGGGGTAGCGGGGGGCAGGAGACCCAGTACTTC	CNAHRGSGGQETQYF	TRBD2	few	TRBV20-1	TRBJ2-5
TGTGCCAGCAGTTTCCTGCGGTCGAGTAATGAAGCTTTCTTT	CASSFLRSSNEAFF	NA	few	TRBV28	TRBJ1-1
TGCGCCAGCAGCCAAGCCTTAGGGGGCTACGAGCAGTACTTC	CASSQALGGYEQYF	NA	few	TRBV4-3	TRBJ2-7
TGCAGCGTTGAAGGAGGCACCACTGAAGCTTTCTTT	CSVEGGTTEAFF	NA	few	TRBV29-1	TRBJ1-1
TGTGCCTGGAGTAGGGATAGAGGCCAGGTGGACGGAGCTTTCTTT	CAWSRDRGQVDGAFF	NA	NA	TRBV30	TRBJ1-1
TGTGCCAGCAGCCTTGGTCAGACCAAAAACATTCAGTACTTC	CASSLGQTKNIQYF	NA	NA	TRBV12-3/TRBV12-4	TRBJ2-4
TGCAGTGCTAGAGGCCTCGAGGATGGCTACACCTTC	CSARGLEDGYTF	NA	NA	TRBV20-1	TRBJ1-2
TGTGCCAGCAGGGAGGGACTGCGGCAAGCTAATGAAAAACTGTTTTTT	CASREGLRQANEKLFF	NA	few	TRBV12-3/TRBV12-4	TRBJ1-4
TGTGCCAGCAGCCCCCCCGGGGTTAGCACAGATACGCAGTATTTT	CASSPPGVSTDTQYF	NA	NA	TRBV28	TRBJ2-3
TGTGCCAGCCGACTAAGAGGGACAGCTAATGAAAAACTGTTTTTT	CASRLRGTANEKLFF	TRBD1	NA	TRBV2	TRBJ1-4
TGCGCCAGCAGCCTCTCTGCCGGGACCGAGCAGTTCTTC	CASSLSAGTEQFF	NA	few	TRBV4-3	TRBJ2-1
TGTGCCAGCAGCTCCAGTGGACTAGCGGACTACAATGAGCAGTTCTTC	CASSSSGLADYNEQFF	TRBD2	few	TRBV7-9	TRBJ2-1
TGTGCCAGCAGCCTAAGACAGGCTAGCACAGATACGCAGTATTTT	CASSLRQASTDTQYF	NA	few	TRBV12-3/TRBV12-4	TRBJ2-3
TGTGCCACCAGTGATGCAGACAGGGCGAACACCGGGGAGCTGTTTTTT	CATSDADRANTGELFF	TRBD1	few	TRBV24-1	TRBJ2-2
TGTGCCAGCAGTGGGATCTCTGGGGCCAACGTCCTGACTTTC	CASSGISGANVLTF	NA	many	TRBV5-1	TRBJ2-6
TGTGCCAGCAGTTCAACCTTTGCGGTGGAGACCCAGTACTTC	CASSSTFAVETQYF	NA	NA	TRBV28	TRBJ2-5
TGTGCCAGCTCACGGGACAGGGTTATGGATGAGCAGTTCTTC	CASSRDRVMDEQFF	TRBD1	NA	TRBV18	TRBJ2-1
TGTGCCAGCAGCCACGGACCTATGAAGACCCAGTACTTC	CASSHGPMKTQYF	NA	NA	TRBV7-9	TRBJ2-5
TGTGCCAGCAGCCAAATCGGACAGGGACTTTTAAACTATGGCTACACCTTC	CASSQIGQGLLNYGYTF	TRBD1	few	TRBV7-9	TRBJ1-2
TGTGCCAGCAGCCCGGCCCTGGACCCTAGTGGCACCCTCCACTTT	CASSPALDPSGTLHF	NA	few	TRBV7-9	TRBJ1-6
TGTGCCAGCAGCAAAGAAGACAGGGGGTACGGAGAGCAGTACTTC	CASSKEDRGYGEQYF	NA	NA	TRBV21-1	TRBJ2-5
TGTGCCAGCAGCCGAACCTTAGCGGGAGAATCAGATACGCAGTATTTT	CASSRTLAGESDTQYF	TRBD2	few	TRBV7-6	TRBJ2-3
TGTGCCAGCAGTTACGCTGCGGGGTACAATGAGCAGTTCTTC	CASSYAAGYNEQFF	NA	NA	TRBV6-5	TRBJ2-1
TGTGCCAGCAGTCGATGGGACAGGGCTGGCACAGATACGCAGTATTTT	CASSRWDRAGTDTQYF	TRBD1	NA	TRBV12-3/TRBV12-4	TRBJ2-3
TGCAGTGCTAGAGATAGTAGGGCAGGATCTAATGAGCAGTTCTTC	CSARDSRAGSNEQFF	NA	NA	TRBV20-1	TRBJ2-1
TGTGCCAGCAGCGTAGTAGGGAGGACAGTAAACACTGAAGCTTTCTTT	CASSVVGRTVNTEAFF	NA	NA	TRBV9	TRBJ1-1
TGCAGTGCTAGGGTGGTGACAGGGGGAAACACTGAAGCTTTCTTT	CSARVVTGGNTEAFF	TRBD1	few	TRBV20-1	TRBJ1-1
TGTGCCAGCAGCTTGGGGACTCCGCGGAACGCCGGGGAGCTGTTTTTT	CASSLGTPRNAGELFF	NA	many	TRBV7-2	TRBJ2-2
TGTGCCAGCAGCGAATCGGCTAGCGGGAGGGCCTACGAGCAGTACTTC	CASSESASGRAYEQYF	TRBD2	NA	TRBV7-2	TRBJ2-7
TGTGCCAGCACCCGGGACAGGAACACTGAAGCTTTCTTT	CASTRDRNTEAFF	TRBD1	NA	TRBV28	TRBJ1-1
TGTGCCAGCAGACACGGTCGGTTAGCGGAGGGTCTCGATACGCAGTATTTT	CASRHGRLAEGLDTQYF	NA	NA	TRBV6-6	TRBJ2-3
TGTGCCAGCAGCCAAATGCGCGGACCCTACAATGAGCAGTTCTTC	CASSQMRGPYNEQFF	NA	NA	TRBV14	TRBJ2-1
TGTGCCAGCATCGAGAGGGCGGAGAGCACAGATACGCAGTATTTT	CASIERAESTDTQYF	NA	NA	TRBV21-1	TRBJ2-3
TGCAGTGCTAGAGAACCAGGGGGCTCTGGGGGCTACACCTTC	CSAREPGGSGGYTF	TRBD1	few	TRBV20-1	TRBJ1-2
TGTGCCAGCAGCTCCACAGGGTCCCAAAATGAGCAGTTCTTC	CASSSTGSQNEQFF	NA	few	TRBV7-3	TRBJ2-1
TGTGCCAGCAGCGTAGCTACAGGGTTGCTCTACGAGCAGTACTTC	CASSVATGLLYEQYF	NA	few	TRBV9	TRBJ2-7
TGTGCCAGCAGTGGATCGGGGCCCTCGGGGAGGGAGCTGTTTTTT	CASSGSGPSGRELFF	NA	few	TRBV12-3/TRBV12-4	TRBJ2-2
TGCAGTGCAGACGACCGGGAAACCGGTTCCTACGAGCAGTACTTC	CSADDRETGSYEQYF	NA	few	TRBV20-1	TRBJ2-7
TGTGCCAGCAGCTCCTCCCAGACAGGGGGAAGTGAGCAGTACTTC	CASSSSQTGGSEQYF	TRBD1	NA	TRBV7-2	TRBJ2-7